There are a few counts of the clone carrying this T cell receptor beta chain. The data were taken from a study of response to subunit inactivated influenza vaccine. TCRdb analysed the RT-PCR reads with MiXCR anew, one entry per CDR3 protein. Altogether some 540,000 distinct CDR3 sequences are present, roughly 25% being singletons, with the ten largest covering about 2.8%. There are 14 residues in the CDR3. Per the germline V gene, CDR1 is LGHNA and CDR2 is YSLEER. With V trimmed by 3 bases and J by 3 bases, 2 bases remained unmatched. These data also formed part of another study, on T cells expressing NK-cell markers. From that paper: In generating TCR beta cDNA, 5'RACE template switching with UMIs was used.

This sequence originates from a man aged 50-59 years who received an inactivated influenza vaccine. The rearrangement uses TRBV4-3 and TRBJ2-1, with 7 nucleotides matching TRBD2. Specimen: CD4+ T cells sorted from PBMCs, collected roughly 13 days after vaccination. The CDR3 DNA follows: TGCGCCAGCAGCCAGGGGGGGATCTACAATGAGCAGTTCTTC. Translated: CASSQGGIYNEQFF.